Below, 15 T cell receptor beta chains from the same sample are listed, as sequenced in a study of beta chain features in type 1 diabetes. Every isolated RNA sample was fully reverse transcribed, so sequencing captured expressed TCRB transcripts. The repertoire was sequenced with immunoSEQ multiplex PCR; TCRdb's copy has only in-frame clones and lacks some. The sample carries 300,000 to 400,000 clones, 11% recorded once. Sequencing used naive CD4+ T cells from blood. These receptors all stem from a woman aged 25 to 39 in good health.

V and J are TRBV4-3 and TRBJ2-5; D might be TRBD1 (5 bases). CDR1 is LGHNA, CDR2 YSLEER, per germline. V was pared by 0 bases and J by 2 bases, with 10 bases between. The CDR3 has 15 amino acids. For the CDR3, the DNA is TGCGCCAGCAGCCAAGATTCCTGGACACAAGAGACCCAGTACTTC. The encoded protein is CASSQDSWTQETQYF.

The CDR3, as DNA: TGTGCCAGCAGCTCGCGGGACTATTCCTACAATGAGCAGTTCTTC. Protein: CASSSRDYSYNEQFF. This chain links TRBV7-9 with TRBJ2-1; 7 nucleotides match TRBD2. The CDR3 spans 15 residues. V gave up 4 bases and J gave up 1 base; unmatched junction bases: 4. Germline assignment: CDR1 SEHNR and CDR2 FQNEAQ (reference sequence).

The V gene is TRBV5-1, the J gene TRBJ2-3, with 7 nucleotides matching TRBD2. V lost 1 base and J lost 2; bases outside the gene matches: 1. CDR1 and CDR2 from the germline V gene are SGHRS and YFSETQ. This CDR3 is built from 14 residues. CDR3 sequence (DNA): TGCGCCAGCAGCTTGACTAGCGTCACAGATACGCAGTATTTT. Translated, it gives CASSLTSVTDTQYF.

This chain links TRBV5-1 with TRBJ2-5; 16 positions agree with TRBD2. J lost 4 bases, V lost 3 bases, and 6 bases had no gene match. From germline, CDR1 is SGHRS and CDR2 YFSETQ. This CDR3 region has 17 residues. CDR3 residues: CASSSGLAGGSGETQYF. CDR3 nucleotides: TGCGCCAGCAGCTCGGGACTAGCGGGAGGGAGTGGAGAGACCCAGTACTTC.

This clone has a handful of counts. The V gene is TRBV5-1, the J gene TRBJ2-1, with 9 bases identical to TRBD1. The CDR3 runs 16 residues. J was trimmed by 5 bases and V by 3 bases; bases with no gene match: 9. Germline V gene sequence: CDR1 SGHRS, CDR2 YFSETQ. Here the CDR3 reads CASSWQTGGPDNEQFF. The CDR3 nucleotides read TGCGCCAGCAGCTGGCAAACAGGGGGCCCCGACAATGAGCAGTTCTTC.

The chain is built from TRBV7-2 and TRBJ2-2; 7 positions match TRBD2. This CDR3 has 15 residues. From germline, CDR1 is SGHTA and CDR2 FQGNSA. Trimming removed 0 bases from V and 3 bases from J; junction bases left unmatched: 1. The CDR3 spells CASSLAGGYTGELFF. The CDR3 region has the DNA TGTGCCAGCAGCTTAGCGGGAGGGTACACCGGGGAGCTGTTTTTT.

The chain is built from TRBV18 and TRBJ2-7, with 8 positions matching TRBD1. The germline V gene encodes CDR1 KGHSH and CDR2 LQKENI. The CDR3 spans 14 residues. V trimming: 3 bases; J trimming: 6 bases; junction bases outside the gene matches: 7. The CDR3 coding sequence is TGTGCCAGCTCACCCGGACAGGGTACGGGCGAGCAGTACTTC. It encodes CASSPGQGTGEQYF.

This clone was counted a few times. The chain recombines TRBV4-3 with TRBJ2-1, with D possibly being TRBD2 (5 bases). CDR3 length equals 14 residues. CDR1 is LGHNA, CDR2 YSLEER, per germline. The germline V and J ends were trimmed by 1 base and 3 bases, with 7 bases remaining between them. The CDR3, as DNA: TGCGCCAGCAGCCAAGGAGACTACTACAATGAGCAGTTCTTC. Amino acids: CASSQGDYYNEQFF.

This clone has a count of ten or more. The chain uses TRBV4-3 and TRBJ2-1, with TRBD2 matching 8 bases. The germline V gene encodes CDR1 LGHNA and CDR2 YSLEER. The CDR3 totals 14 residues. Germline trimming cut 4 bases from V and 8 bases from J; bases unmatched to any gene: 7. The CDR3 protein is CASSRGTRSDEQFF. In nucleotides, the CDR3 is TGCGCCAGCAGCCGCGGGACTAGAAGTGATGAGCAGTTCTTC.

This clone was counted between two and nine times. The V and J genes are TRBV7-9 and TRBJ2-7; tentative D call: TRBD1 (5 bases). The germline gives CDR1 SEHNR, CDR2 FQNEAQ (reference sequence). This CDR3 has 15 amino acids. V was cut by 0 bases and J by 0 bases, with 9 bases left in between. CDR3 in amino acids: CASSLAPDSSYEQYF. The CDR3 nucleotides read TGTGCCAGCAGCTTAGCGCCTGACAGCTCCTACGAGCAGTACTTC.

This clone came up a few times. The chain has TRBV7-2 and TRBJ2-5, with TRBD1 matching over 9 bases. CDR1 and CDR2 (germline): SGHTA, FQGNSA. The V segment lost 5 bases and the J segment 2 bases; nucleotides outside the gene matches: 6. The CDR3 extends over 15 amino acids. CDR3 region: CASSIGTGRQETQYF. Here the CDR3 DNA reads TGTGCCAGCAGCATCGGGACAGGGAGGCAAGAGACCCAGTACTTC.

The chain carries TRBV30 and TRBJ2-1; TRBD2 matches at 10 bases. Germline assignment: CDR1 GTSNPN and CDR2 SVGIG (reference sequence). The length of the CDR3 is 16 residues. The ends lost 8 bases at V and 3 bases at J; junction bases unmatched: 13. The CDR3 DNA is TGTGCCGCAAGAACCACCGGGACTAGCGTCTACAATGAGCAGTTCTTC. It yields the protein CAARTTGTSVYNEQFF.

The V gene is TRBV28, the J gene TRBJ2-7, with D perhaps TRBD1 (6 bases). This CDR3 has 15 residues. V lost 6 bases to trimming and J lost 0 bases, with 15 bases between them. Germline values: CDR1 MDHEN, CDR2 SYDVKM. CDR3 bases: TGTGCCAGCAGCCTTCACTCGGACAGCTCCTACGAGCAGTACTTC. Protein sequence: CASSLHSDSSYEQYF.

This clone was recorded a few times. The chain employs TRBV11-2 and TRBJ2-3, with D possibly matching TRBD2 (5 bases). The CDR3 length is 15 residues. Germline V CDR1 and CDR2: SGHAT, FQNNGV. V lost 6 bases and J 0 bases, leaving 13 bases between the germline ends. CDR3 nucleotide sequence: TGTGCCAGCAGTTACACCGGGATCAGCACAGATACGCAGTATTTT. The encoded protein is CASSYTGISTDTQYF.

This clone was observed a handful of times. The chain uses TRBV7-6 and TRBJ2-1; 13 bases match TRBD2. CDR1 and CDR2 from the germline V gene are SGHVS and FNYEAQ. The CDR3 runs to 15 residues. Germline trimming cut 5 bases from V and 9 bases from J; bases unmatched to any gene: 7. CDR3 nucleotides: TGTGCCAGCAGCCGGCGGACTAGCGGGAGTAGTGAGCAGTTCTTC. Amino acids: CASSRRTSGSSEQFF.